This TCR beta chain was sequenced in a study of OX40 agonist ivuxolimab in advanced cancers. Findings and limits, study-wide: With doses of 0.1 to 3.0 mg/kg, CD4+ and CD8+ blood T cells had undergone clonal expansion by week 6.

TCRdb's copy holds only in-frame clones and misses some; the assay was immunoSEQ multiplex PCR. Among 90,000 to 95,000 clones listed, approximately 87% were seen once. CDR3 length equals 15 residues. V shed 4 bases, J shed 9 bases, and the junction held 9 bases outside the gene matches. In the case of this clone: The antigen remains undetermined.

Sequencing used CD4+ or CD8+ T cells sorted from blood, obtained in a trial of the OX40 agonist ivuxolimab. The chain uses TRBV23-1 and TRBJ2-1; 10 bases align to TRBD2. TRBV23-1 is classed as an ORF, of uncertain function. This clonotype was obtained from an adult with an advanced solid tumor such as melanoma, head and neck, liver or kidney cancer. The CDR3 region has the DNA TGCGCCAGCAGTCGGGAGGCTAGCGGGAGTGGTGAGCAGTTCTTC. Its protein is CASSREASGSGEQFF.